Below are 21 T cell receptor beta chains sequenced from a single sample in a study of STAT3 mutations in large granular lymphocyte leukemia. Study-wide results and limits: Every T-cell large granular lymphocyte leukemia patient had at least one immunodominant TCR beta clonotype.

The data were produced by immunoSEQ multiplex PCR, yet TCRdb's version contains in-frame clones alone and is incomplete. The sample includes under 20,000 clones, approximately 90% of them seen just once. These TCRs' antigens remain unknown. The source material was peripheral blood mononuclear cells. All receptors come from a man between 60 and 75 years old with T-cell large granular lymphocyte leukemia. Some clones in this sample may be carry-over from other donors' samples.

The CDR3 region is CASSSQTGISPLHF. CDR3 in DNA: TGTGCCAGCAGTTCTCAAACAGGGATTTCACCCCTCCACTTT. The chain uses TRBV28 and TRBJ1-6, with D possibly being TRBD1 (6 bases). V lost 4 bases and J lost 9, with 13 bases in between. The CDR3 totals 14 residues. Germline-derived CDR1 and CDR2 are MDHEN and SYDVKM. The complete variable domain, with remaining parts taken from reference TRBV28 and TRBJ1-6, reads DVKVTQSSRYLVKRTGEKVFLECVQDMDHENMFWYRQDPGLGLRLIYFSYDVKMKEKGDIPEGYSVSREKKERFSLILESASTNQTSMYLCASSSQTGISPLHFGNGTRLTVT.

This chain links TRBV7-9 with TRBJ2-7; D remains unclear. This CDR3 has 14 residues. V lost 2 bases, J lost 6 bases, and 14 bases lay in between. Per the germline V gene, CDR1 is SEHNR and CDR2 is FQNEAQ (reference sequence). The CDR3 spells CASSLLTGFGEQYF. The CDR3 DNA reads TGTGCCAGCAGCTTACTTACGGGTTTTGGCGAGCAGTACTTC.

About this clone: The sample contains more than one DNA sequence encoding this CDR3. The chain couples TRBV5-4 to TRBJ1-2; 10 nucleotides agree with TRBD1. Germline V gene lookup returns CDR1 SGHNT and CDR2 YYREEE (reference sequence). This CDR3 is 14 amino acids long. V shed 0 bases, J shed 8 bases, and the junction held 4 bases outside the gene matches. CDR3 in DNA: TGTGCCAGCAGCTTGGGTGGGACAGGGGACGGCTACACCTTC. It translates to CASSLGGTGDGYTF.

The chain joins TRBV19 to TRBJ2-1; 10 bases are shared with TRBD2. The CDR3 loop spans 15 amino acids. Trimming took 7 bases from V and 2 from J; bases not matched to a gene: 5. Looked up from germline, CDR1 is LNHDA and CDR2 is SQIVND (reference sequence). CDR3 sequence: CASMASGGTYNEQFF. The CDR3 DNA reads TGTGCCAGTATGGCTAGCGGGGGAACCTACAATGAGCAGTTCTTC.

This clone has just one count. J is TRBJ2-2 and V is TRBV6-6; 8 bases are a match to TRBD1. The junction had 5 bases not matched to a gene; V was cut back by 4 bases and J by 4 bases. Germline CDR1 reads MNHNY; CDR2 reads SVGAGI (reference sequence). The CDR3 runs 15 residues. The CDR3 spells CASSWTGPTTGELFF. The CDR3 coding sequence is TGTGCCAGCAGTTGGACAGGGCCGACCACCGGGGAGCTGTTTTTT.

The chain recombines TRBV9 with TRBJ2-3; 9 positions match TRBD2. Trimming cost V 4 bases and J 1 base; bases outside gene matches: 4. The CDR3 consists of 15 residues. CDR1 and CDR2 (germline): SGDLS, YYNGEE. The CDR3 reads CASSFSGRGTDTQYF. For the CDR3, the DNA is TGTGCCAGCAGCTTTAGCGGGAGAGGCACAGATACGCAGTATTTT.

The chain combines TRBV7-9 with TRBJ2-7; tentatively, D is TRBD2 (6 bases). Germline V gene data show CDR1 as SEHNR and CDR2 as FQNEAQ (reference sequence). The CDR3 totals 16 residues. Trimming removed 5 bases from V and 3 bases from J, with 20 bases in between. The chain's CDR3 is CASSPVGGPRDYEQYF. As DNA, the CDR3 is TGTGCCAGCAGCCCAGTGGGGGGTCCAAGGGACTACGAGCAGTACTTC.

The V and J genes are TRBV7-9 and TRBJ2-1; a weak D match, TRBD1 (6 bases). The CDR3 runs to 14 residues. V lost 2 bases and J lost 7, with 12 bases in between. The germline V gene encodes CDR1 SEHNR and CDR2 FQNEAQ (reference sequence). CDR3 sequence: CASSLLDRANEQFF. The CDR3 coding sequence is TGTGCCAGCAGCTTATTGGACAGAGCGAATGAGCAGTTCTTC.

The V gene is TRBV5-6, the J gene TRBJ1-1; D is possibly TRBD1 (6 bases). V was shortened by 2 bases and J by 8 bases, with 16 bases between the two germline ends. The CDR3 is made up of 14 amino acids. Germline V CDR1 and CDR2: SGHDT, YYEEEE. CDR3 nucleotides: TGTGCCAGCAGCTTCCAGGGGTATAGGACGGAAGCTTTCTTT. Protein: CASSFQGYRTEAFF.

The CDR3 DNA is TGTGCCAGCAGCTTAGCATTCCGACTAGCGGGAGGGCCGGAGACCCAGTACTTC. Translation: CASSLAFRLAGGPETQYF. V usage is TRBV7-8 and J usage is TRBJ2-5; 14 bases map to TRBD2. V lost 0 bases, J lost 5 bases, and 8 bases stayed unmatched. The germline V gene encodes CDR1 SGHVS and CDR2 FQNEAQ. This CDR3 comprises 18 residues.

The chain joins TRBV18 to TRBJ2-3, with D possibly matching TRBD2 (5 bases). Per germline, CDR1 KGHSH and CDR2 LQKENI. The V and J ends lost 6 bases and 2 bases respectively, with 15 bases between them. The CDR3 consists of 15 residues. The CDR3 loop is CASSLARETTDTQYF. CDR3 coding DNA: TGTGCCAGCTCTCTCGCTAGGGAGACCACAGATACGCAGTATTTT. The full variable domain, in which reference TRBV18 and TRBJ2-3 provide the parts outside the CDR3, is NAGVMQNPRHLVRRRGQEARLRCSPMKGHSHVYWYRQLPEEGLKFMVYLQKENIIDESGMPKERFSAEFPKEGPSILRIQQVVRGDSAAYFCASSLARETTDTQYFGPGTRLTVL.

The genes are TRBV6-5 and TRBJ1-3; tentative D call: TRBD1 (5 bases). Germline CDR1 MNHEY, CDR2 SVGAGI. V was pared by 2 bases and J by 0 bases, with 8 bases between. There are 15 residues in the CDR3. The CDR3 DNA reads as TGTGCCAGCAGTTACGAGGGACGCTCTGGAAACACCATATATTTT. As protein: CASSYEGRSGNTIYF.

V usage is TRBV7-9 and J usage is TRBJ2-7; no definite D call. Germline CDR1 is SEHNR and CDR2 is FQNEAQ (reference sequence). V lost 3 bases and J 5 bases, leaving 14 bases between the germline ends. The CDR3 runs 14 residues. The CDR3 DNA reads TGTGCCAGCAGCTTCCCCCCACACCTTAACGAGCAGTACTTC. It codes for CASSFPPHLNEQYF.

V usage is TRBV21-1 and J usage is TRBJ1-4. TRBV21-1 is a documented pseudogene. CDR3 length: 14 residues. The CDR3 is CASSTGTENEKLFF. In DNA form, the CDR3 reads TGTGCCAGCAGCACAGGGACGGAGAATGAAAAACTGTTTTTT.

The V gene is TRBV7-3, the J gene TRBJ2-5; 16 bases are a match to TRBD2. The germline gives CDR1 SGHTA, CDR2 FQGTGA. This CDR3 has 16 residues. J lost 5 bases, V lost 4 bases, and 4 bases had no gene match. The CDR3 spells CASSSGLAGGWETQYF. The CDR3 DNA follows: TGTGCCAGCAGCTCGGGACTAGCGGGAGGGTGGGAGACCCAGTACTTC.

This sequence joins TRBV7-9 and TRBJ1-2; 8 bases map to TRBD1. The CDR3 is made up of 18 amino acids. V shed 1 base and J 5 bases; nucleotides not matched to a gene: 15. Germline CDR1 and CDR2: SEHNR and FQNEAQ (reference sequence). The CDR3: CASSLGAGTGSGDYGYTF. CDR3 sequence (DNA): TGTGCCAGCAGCTTAGGTGCCGGGACAGGCTCCGGTGATTATGGCTACACCTTC. Full variable domain (missing parts from reference TRBV7-9 and TRBJ1-2): DTGVSQNPRHKITKRGQNVTFRCDPISEHNRLYWYRQTLGQGPEFLTYFQNEAQLEKSRLLSDRFSAERPKGSFSTLEIQRTEQGDSAMYLCASSLGAGTGSGDYGYTFGSGTRLTVV.

The chain has TRBV18 and TRBJ2-7; TRBD2 aligns across 11 bases. CDR1 is KGHSH, CDR2 LQKENI, per germline. The CDR3 is 16 residues long. The J segment lost 2 bases and the V segment lost 0 bases, leaving 3 bases of the junction unmatched. As DNA, the CDR3 is TGTGCCAGCTCACCACCGGGACTAGCGGCCGCCTACGAGCAGTACTTC. The encoded protein is CASSPPGLAAAYEQYF.

The rearrangement joins TRBV5-1 to TRBJ2-5, with 7 positions matching TRBD2. The CDR3 length is 15 residues. J gave up 4 bases and V 1 base, and 7 bases lay outside the gene matches. The germline CDR1 and CDR2 sequences are SGHRS and YFSETQ. The CDR3 spells CASSLMRGGLETQYF. The CDR3 DNA sequence: TGCGCCAGCAGCTTGATGCGGGGAGGGCTAGAGACCCAGTACTTC.

CDR3 loop: CASSLGFKTIGNTIYF. Written as DNA, the CDR3 is TGTGCCAGCAGCTTGGGTTTTAAGACAATCGGAAACACCATATATTTT. This rearrangement joins TRBV5-6 to TRBJ1-3; D is uncertain. Germline V gives CDR1 SGHDT, CDR2 YYEEEE. The CDR3 runs to 16 residues. Trimming took off 0 bases at V and 4 bases at J, with 14 bases between the two ends.

The V gene is TRBV30, the J gene TRBJ1-2, with D perhaps matching TRBD1 (6 bases). Between the trimmed V and J ends, which lost 5 bases and 4 bases, there was a span of 17 bases. Germline lookup yields CDR1 GTSNPN and CDR2 SVGIG (reference sequence). The CDR3 has 14 residues. The CDR3 nucleotides are TGTGCCTGGGAGGTCCAGGGGTCACCCTATGGCTACACCTTC. Its protein product is CAWEVQGSPYGYTF.

This chain links TRBV7-9 with TRBJ2-7, with 7 bases that match TRBD2. CDR3 length: 17 amino acids. Unmatched junction bases numbered 13, after V lost 5 bases and J lost 0 bases. Germline-derived CDR1 and CDR2 are SEHNR and FQNEAQ (reference sequence). The CDR3 nucleotides are TGTGCCAGCAGCCCCTCCCCCGGGGGGAAAAGCTCCTACGAGCAGTACTTC. Its translation is CASSPSPGGKSSYEQYF.